Included here is one T cell receptor (beta chain) sequence, with context. The data are from a study of blood T cell repertoires in COVID-19. Overall study: Both acute and convalescent COVID-19 samples were obtained from the United States, Italy and Spain. PBMCs, B-cell-depleted T cells, or T cells provided the cDNA or gDNA that made up the material.

The CDR3 has 12 amino acids. The germline CDR1 and CDR2 sequences are MNHNY and SVGAGI (reference sequence). Trimming removed 8 bases from V and 4 bases from J; junction bases left unmatched: 3. Original processing notes: From reference gene primer amplification, estimates of nucleated cell counts were derived. The data were produced by immunoSEQ multiplex PCR, yet TCRdb's version contains in-frame clones alone and is incomplete. V and J calls and clone size are those listed in that table; D and trimming were worked out from the DNA. The repertoire holds some 25,000 clones, with about nine tenths as singletons.

V is TRBV6-6 and J is TRBJ1-2; 8 nucleotides match TRBD1. What was sequenced was peripheral blood. This clonotype was obtained from a human donor in a cohort sampled during active COVID-19. CDR3 bases: TGTGCCAGCTGGACAGGGACCTATGGCTACACCTTC. It codes for CASWTGTYGYTF.